These T cell receptor beta chains were read from a single sample in a study of long-term antiretroviral therapy in people with HIV. Some clones are missing from TCRdb's copy, which holds only in-frame ones; the method was immunoSEQ multiplex PCR. The sample consists of 20,000 to 25,000 clones, approximately 95% of them appearing once. The starting material was unsorted PBMCs, obtained about 4.9 years after starting antiretroviral therapy. These receptors came from a woman in her fifties or sixties with HIV. CDR3s include the opening cysteine and the closing phenylalanine or tryptophan. Each record gives: D gene, V gene, clone size, CDR3 length, J gene, CDR3 protein, CDR3 DNA. The D gene is left open where the match is weak. The size field is filled for only some rows; it gives once, few, many or a size class.

TRBD1	TRBV25-1	.	12	TRBJ1-2	CASSVGTGRYTF	TGTGCCAGCAGTGTTGGGACAGGGCGCTACACCTTC
TRBD2	TRBV7-8	few	16	TRBJ2-2	CASSPGTSGVTGELFF	TGTGCCAGCAGCCCAGGGACTAGCGGTGTAACCGGGGAGCTGTTTTTT
.	TRBV19	.	15	TRBJ2-7	CASRPRDSAPYEQYF	TGTGCCAGTAGACCTCGGGACTCAGCCCCCTACGAGCAGTACTTC
TRBD1	TRBV5-1	once	15	TRBJ1-3	CASSLGTGSGNTIYF	TGCGCCAGCAGCTTGGGGACAGGCTCTGGAAACACCATATATTTT
.	TRBV19	.	13	TRBJ1-2	CASSTTGQYGYTF	TGTGCCAGTAGTACCACAGGGCAGTATGGCTACACCTTC
.	TRBV4-1	.	13	TRBJ1-5	CASSQDSNQPQHF	TGCGCCAGCAGCCAAGATAGCAATCAGCCCCAGCATTTT
.	TRBV7-2	.	15	TRBJ2-1	CASSLGGLVGHEQFF	TGTGCCAGCAGCTTAGGGGGTCTGGTGGGGCATGAGCAGTTCTTC
.	TRBV10-3	.	16	TRBJ1-5	CAISEAGTSSNQPQHF	TGTGCCATCAGTGAGGCCGGGACATCGAGCAATCAGCCCCAGCATTTT
TRBD1	TRBV28	.	13	TRBJ2-3	CASRPQGADTQYF	TGTGCCAGCAGACCTCAGGGGGCAGATACGCAGTATTTT
TRBD2	TRBV5-1	.	16	TRBJ2-2	CASSSEAGGSTGELFF	TGCGCCAGCAGCTCCGAAGCGGGAGGTTCCACCGGGGAGCTGTTTTTT
.	TRBV5-5	.	15	TRBJ2-3	CASSLSGSSTDTQYF	TGTGCCAGCAGCTTATCCGGGAGCAGCACAGATACGCAGTATTTT
.	TRBV27	.	14	TRBJ1-5	CASSFGVSNQPQHF	TGTGCCAGCAGTTTTGGGGTAAGCAATCAGCCCCAGCATTTT
TRBD2	TRBV30	.	15	TRBJ2-3	CAWSFAGGGADTQYF	TGTGCCTGGAGTTTTGCGGGAGGCGGGGCAGATACGCAGTATTTT
.	TRBV6-5	.	14	TRBJ2-2	CATPSQRNTGELFF	TGTGCCACCCCTAGCCAGCGGAACACCGGGGAGCTGTTTTTT
TRBD2	TRBV2	.	15	TRBJ2-3	CASRGLATSTDTQYF	TGTGCCAGCAGGGGACTAGCGACTAGCACAGATACGCAGTATTTT
.	TRBV7-9	.	14	TRBJ1-2	CASSLGHLNYGYTF	TGTGCCAGCAGCTTAGGACACCTTAACTATGGCTACACCTTC
.	TRBV6-5	.	15	TRBJ2-7	CASSYGSARSYEQYF	TGTGCCAGCAGTTACGGTAGTGCCAGGTCCTACGAGCAGTACTTC
TRBD2	TRBV18	.	19	TRBJ2-7	CASSPPGLAGSGRAYEQYF	TGTGCCAGCTCACCACCGGGGCTAGCGGGCTCTGGCCGGGCCTACGAGCAGTACTTC
.	TRBV7-9	once	14	TRBJ2-7	CASSSDSSSYEQYF	TGTGCCAGCAGCTCCGACAGCTCGTCCTACGAGCAGTACTTC
TRBD1	TRBV7-9	.	15	TRBJ2-1	CASSFWTGGLDEQFF	TGTGCCAGCAGCTTCTGGACAGGGGGCTTGGATGAGCAGTTCTTC
.	TRBV7-2	.	14	TRBJ2-5	CASSLVGGSETQYF	TGTGCCAGCAGCTTAGTAGGAGGGAGTGAGACCCAGTACTTC
.	TRBV7-2	once	14	TRBJ2-1	CASSLGGRGNEQFF	TGTGCCAGCAGCTTAGGGGGTAGGGGCAATGAGCAGTTCTTC
.	TRBV27	.	15	TRBJ1-4	CASRHNRGQHEKLFF	TGTGCCAGCAGACACAACCGGGGCCAGCATGAAAAACTGTTTTTT
.	TRBV2	.	16	TRBJ1-2	CASSSSPGLVSGGYTF	TGTGCCAGCAGTTCTTCCCCGGGTCTTGTTTCCGGAGGCTACACCTTC
.	TRBV10-3	.	16	TRBJ2-3	CATRSTPADYTDTQYF	TGTGCCACGAGATCTACTCCAGCGGACTACACAGATACGCAGTATTTT
.	TRBV9	.	14	TRBJ2-7	CASSVTPSAYEQYF	TGTGCCAGCAGCGTAACTCCTAGCGCGTACGAGCAGTACTTC
.	TRBV18	.	14	TRBJ2-7	CASSPPVDTYEQYF	TGTGCCAGCTCACCACCGGTCGACACCTACGAGCAGTACTTC
.	TRBV5-5	.	16	TRBJ1-1	CASSLGQAYLNTEAFF	TGTGCCAGCAGCTTGGGACAGGCATACTTGAACACTGAAGCTTTCTTT
.	TRBV20-1	.	11	TRBJ2-1	CSATRGHEQFF	TGCAGTGCTACTAGAGGTCATGAGCAGTTCTTC
.	TRBV5-4	.	14	TRBJ2-1	CASSLPLAGNEQFF	TGTGCCAGCAGCTTGCCACTAGCCGGGAATGAGCAGTTCTTC
TRBD1	TRBV5-1	.	14	TRBJ1-5	CASATGEGGQPQHF	TGCGCCAGTGCGACAGGGGAAGGAGGACAGCCCCAGCATTTT
.	TRBV28	.	13	TRBJ2-7	CASTSGYLYEQYF	TGTGCCAGCACGAGCGGTTACCTCTACGAGCAGTACTTC
.	TRBV7-8	.	15	TRBJ1-1	CASSVHAGMNTEAFF	TGTGCCAGCAGCGTACACGCGGGGATGAACACTGAAGCTTTCTTT
TRBD1	TRBV7-9	.	13	TRBJ1-2	CASSEGAGNGYTF	TGTGCCAGCAGCGAGGGGGCAGGGAATGGCTACACCTTC
.	TRBV9	.	13	TRBJ2-3	CASSIHSTDTQYF	TGTGCCAGCAGCATCCATAGCACAGATACGCAGTATTTT
.	TRBV29-1	.	12	TRBJ2-2	CSVGRLAGELFF	TGCAGCGTTGGGCGGCTAGCGGGGGAGCTGTTTTTT
TRBD1	TRBV10-3	.	15	TRBJ1-3	CAISPGQGSGNTIYF	TGTGCCATCAGTCCAGGACAGGGGTCCGGAAACACCATATATTTT
.	TRBV28	.	11	TRBJ2-7	CASSGSYEQYF	TGTGCCAGCAGTGGGTCATACGAGCAGTACTTC
.	TRBV19	.	12	TRBJ2-7	CASSVGANEQYF	TGTGCCAGTAGTGTGGGAGCAAACGAGCAGTACTTC
.	TRBV12-5	.	12	TRBJ1-5	CASGDSNQPQHF	TGTGCTAGTGGTGATAGCAATCAGCCCCAGCATTTT
.	TRBV19	once	15	TRBJ2-2	CASSISPGEAGELFF	TGTGCCAGTAGTATATCTCCGGGGGAGGCCGGGGAGCTGTTTTTT
TRBD2	TRBV6-6	.	15	TRBJ2-1	CASKPSGSSYNEQFF	TGTGCCAGCAAACCTAGCGGGAGCTCCTACAATGAGCAGTTCTTC
.	TRBV10-3	.	14	TRBJ2-3	CAISESLASDTQYF	TGTGCCATCAGTGAGTCACTAGCCTCAGATACGCAGTATTTT
.	TRBV6-5	.	14	TRBJ1-5	CASGPTNSDQPQHF	TGTGCCAGCGGCCCTACAAACTCGGACCAGCCCCAGCATTTT
.	TRBV19	once	15	TRBJ1-5	CASSGDRYSNQPQHF	TGTGCCAGTAGTGGAGACAGGTACAGCAATCAGCCCCAGCATTTT
TRBD1	TRBV14	once	12	TRBJ1-1	CASSLWTGEAFF	TGTGCCAGCAGCCTTTGGACAGGGGAAGCTTTCTTT
TRBD1	TRBV28	.	15	TRBJ1-2	CASSSGTGRLDGYTF	TGTGCCAGCAGTTCCGGGACAGGCCGGCTGGATGGCTACACCTTC
.	TRBV5-1	.	16	TRBJ2-5	CASSLPGETSQETQYF	TGCGCCAGCAGTCTACCTGGAGAGACTTCCCAAGAGACCCAGTACTTC
.	TRBV6-5	.	14	TRBJ2-7	CASSRARESYEQYF	TGTGCCAGCAGCCGAGCCCGGGAAAGCTACGAGCAGTACTTC
.	TRBV7-2	.	14	TRBJ2-7	CASSLVLLNYEQYF	TGTGCCAGCAGCTTAGTTCTTCTTAACTACGAGCAGTACTTC
.	TRBV4-2	.	17	TRBJ1-4	CASSQEKTAATNEKLFF	TGTGCCAGCAGCCAAGAGAAGACAGCTGCAACTAATGAAAAACTGTTTTTT
TRBD1	TRBV7-7	.	14	TRBJ2-3	CASSRGQGTDTQYF	TGTGCCAGCAGCCGCGGACAGGGTACAGATACGCAGTATTTT
.	TRBV12-2	.	17	TRBJ2-7	CASRLRRWGTCAYEQYF	TGTGCAAGTCGCTTACGCAGGTGGGGGACCTGTGCCTACGAGCAGTACTTC
.	TRBV7-6	once	13	TRBJ1-2	CASSVGPNYGYTF	TGTGCCAGCAGCGTGGGACCTAACTATGGCTACACCTTC
TRBD2	TRBV7-9	.	14	TRBJ2-7	CASSPGLAKDQQYF	TGTGCCAGCAGCCCGGGACTAGCGAAGGATCAGCAGTACTTC